The 7 T cell receptor beta chains reported below all come from one sample, sequenced in a study of response to subunit inactivated influenza vaccine. TCRdb processed the RT-PCR reads anew with MiXCR; each CDR3 protein has one entry. The table records 400,000 to 650,000 distinct CDR3 sequences, about 7.2% of them present only once. Source: PBMCs from blood, taken less than 30 months after vaccination. Source of these receptors: a man between 50 and 70 years old who received an inactivated influenza vaccine.

The chain couples TRBV12-3 or TRBV12-4 to TRBJ1-5, with unresolved D. CDR3 length: 18 residues. V dropped 0 bases and J dropped 6 bases, with 21 bases sitting between them. The CDR3 reads CASSLAFRGLLGRQPQHF. In nucleotides, the CDR3 is TGTGCCAGCAGTTTAGCATTCCGTGGCCTCTTAGGGCGTCAGCCCCAGCATTTT.

This clonotype occurred a few times. In DNA, the CDR3 is TGCAGTCCATTAGGAAGGGGGAGAGATACGCAGTATTTT. Protein: CSPLGRGRDTQYF. The genes are TRBV20-1 and TRBJ2-3; maybe TRBD1 (6 bases). The germline V and J ends were trimmed by 8 bases and 5 bases, with 17 bases remaining between them. This CDR3 contains 13 residues. Germline lookup yields CDR1 DFQATT and CDR2 SNEGSKA (reference sequence).

This clonotype appeared many times. V usage is TRBV18 and J usage is TRBJ1-1; TRBD1 matches at 7 bases. V was pared by 2 bases and J by 3 bases, with 3 bases of the junction left unmatched. The length of the CDR3 is 14 residues. The germline V gene has CDR1 KGHSH and CDR2 LQKENI. CDR3 sequence reads: CASSPSRGDTEAFF. The CDR3 nucleotides read TGTGCCAGCTCACCAAGCAGGGGGGACACTGAAGCTTTCTTT.

This clonotype was detected only a few times. The V gene is TRBV6-1, the J gene TRBJ2-1; 11 nucleotides agree with TRBD2. The CDR3 has 14 residues. After removal of 6 bases from V and 8 bases from J, the junction contained 6 bases not matched to a gene. CDR1 and CDR2 from the germline V gene are MNHNS and SASEGT. The CDR3 DNA follows: TGTGCCAGCAGAAATAGCGGGGGGGCCGATGAGCAGTTCTTC. Its translation is CASRNSGGADEQFF.

This clonotype was detected a few times. This rearrangement joins TRBV6-2 or TRBV6-3 to TRBJ2-3; D remains unclear. The CDR3 runs 14 residues. Trimming left V 10 bases short and J 0 bases short, with 14 bases between. Germline values: CDR1 MNHEY, CDR2 SVGEGT. The CDR3 loop reads CATKDGLSTDTQYF. CDR3 nucleotides: TGTGCCACCAAGGACGGGCTGAGCACAGATACGCAGTATTTT.

Points on this clonotype: A much larger clone differs by one base, so this may be a read error. V gene TRBV5-1 combines with J gene TRBJ2-2; D possibly corresponds to TRBD2 (6 bases). With 3 bases removed from V and 5 bases from J, the gap between germline ends came to 11 bases. The CDR3 covers 14 residues. Germline-derived CDR1 and CDR2 are SGHRS and YFSETQ. The CDR3 nucleotides read TGCGCCAGCAGCTCGGGAGTGGGAACCGGGGAGCTGTTTTTT. It specifies CASSSGVGTGELFF.

This chain connects TRBV20-1 to TRBJ2-5; 9 bases map to TRBD2. With V trimmed by 0 bases and J by 5 bases, 13 bases remained unmatched. Germline values: CDR1 DFQATT, CDR2 SNEGSKA (reference sequence). There are 17 residues in the CDR3. The CDR3 DNA is TGCAGTGCTAGAGATCTTAAAGCGGGAGGACGTAGGGAGACCCAGTACTTC. Residues: CSARDLKAGGRRETQYF.